This T cell receptor beta chain emerged from a study of shared clonotypes between healthy human individuals. Across the study: There were three CD4 naive, three CD4 memory, two CD8 naive and one CD8 memory plates per donor.

A note on this clone: The target antigen is unknown.

General study findings and limits: When naive CD4 clonotypes were compared across several donors, 4% to 6.5% were shared. Some clonotypes were shared by all four sorted-subset donors, while others were not shared. The non-shared ones had lower generation probabilities than the shared ones.

The germline gives CDR1 MNHEY, CDR2 SMNVEV (reference sequence). This CDR3 comprises 16 residues. Trimming took off 4 bases at V and 5 bases at J, with 19 bases between the two ends. Profiled with immunoSEQ multiplex PCR; TCRdb holds only in-frame clones, not every one. Among under 600,000 clones, 95% to 98% were seen once, and the ten largest hold 0.045% to 0.07%. The split of CD4+ cells yielded CD45RA+ naive and CD45RA-negative memory subsets. Material for sequencing was naive CD4+ T cells sorted from blood. Sample subset: CD45RA+ positively selected. This chain uses TRBV27 with TRBJ2-3; no clear D. This TCR came from a woman aged 25-40 years in good health. The CDR3 DNA reads TGTGCCAGCAGTTCAATCAAGGCCGGATGGGTAGATACGCAGTATTTT. Its translation is CASSSIKAGWVDTQYF.